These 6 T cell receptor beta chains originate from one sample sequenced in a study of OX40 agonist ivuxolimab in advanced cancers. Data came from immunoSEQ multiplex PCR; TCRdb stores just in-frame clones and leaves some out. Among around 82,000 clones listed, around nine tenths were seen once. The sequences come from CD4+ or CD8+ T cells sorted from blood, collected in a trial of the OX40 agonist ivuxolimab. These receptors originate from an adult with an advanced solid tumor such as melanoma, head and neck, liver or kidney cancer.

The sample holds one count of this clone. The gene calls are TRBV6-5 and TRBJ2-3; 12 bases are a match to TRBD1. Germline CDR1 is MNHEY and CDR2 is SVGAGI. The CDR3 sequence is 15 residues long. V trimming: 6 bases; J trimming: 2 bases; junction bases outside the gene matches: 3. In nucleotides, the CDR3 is TGTGCCAGCAGACCGGGACAGGGGGCCACAGATACGCAGTATTTT. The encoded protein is CASRPGQGATDTQYF.

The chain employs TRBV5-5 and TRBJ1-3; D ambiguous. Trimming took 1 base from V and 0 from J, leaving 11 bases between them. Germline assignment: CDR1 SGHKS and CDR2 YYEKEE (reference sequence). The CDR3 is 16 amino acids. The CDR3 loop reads CASSLTDRSSGNTIYF. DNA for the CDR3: TGTGCCAGCAGCTTGACAGACCGTTCCTCTGGAAACACCATATATTTT.

CDR3 amino acids: CATSNLEAYEQYF. The CDR3 bases are TGTGCCACCAGTAATCTGGAAGCCTACGAGCAGTACTTC. The J gene is TRBJ2-7, the V gene TRBV15, with D uncertain. Germline V gene data show CDR1 as LNHNV and CDR2 as YYDKDF (reference sequence). The V end was cut by 6 bases, the J end by 2 bases, with 11 bases between. This CDR3 has 13 amino acids.

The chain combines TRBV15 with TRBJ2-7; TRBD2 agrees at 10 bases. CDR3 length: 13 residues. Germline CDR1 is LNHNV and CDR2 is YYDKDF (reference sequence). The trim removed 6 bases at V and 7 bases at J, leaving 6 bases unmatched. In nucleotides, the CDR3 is TGTGCCACCAGTACTAGCGGGACGAGAGAGCAGTACTTC. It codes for CATSTSGTREQYF.

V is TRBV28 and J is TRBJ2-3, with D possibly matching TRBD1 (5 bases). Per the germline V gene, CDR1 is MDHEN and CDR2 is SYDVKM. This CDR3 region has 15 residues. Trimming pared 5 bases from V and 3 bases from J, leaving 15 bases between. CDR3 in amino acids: CASSPQQDSTDTQYF. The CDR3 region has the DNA TGTGCCAGCAGTCCCCAACAGGATTCGACAGATACGCAGTATTTT.

CDR3 sequence: CASSRTGTRETQYF. Here the CDR3 DNA reads TGTGCCAGCAGCAGGACAGGGACTCGGGAGACCCAGTACTTC. The chain couples TRBV5-6 to TRBJ2-5, with 8 positions matching TRBD1. V lost 4 bases and J lost 5; bases outside the gene matches: 7. The CDR3 totals 14 residues. CDR1 and CDR2 from the germline V gene are SGHDT and YYEEEE.